This T cell receptor (beta chain) appears in the sequencing data of a study of tumor-infiltrating lymphocytes in localized non-small cell lung cancer. Study-wide background: The cohort mixed smokers and never-smokers, several histologies, and some post-neoadjuvant-chemotherapy samples.

TCRdb's copy holds only in-frame clones and misses some; the assay was immunoSEQ multiplex PCR. This table holds some 6,800 clones, around three fifths found once. Comment on this clone: Its specificity is unknown.

Whole-study results and caveats: Compared with uninvolved lung, tumors showed higher T cell infiltration by TCRbeta sequencing.

Sequencing was done on a sample of uninvolved lung tissue not adjacent to the tumor. The TCR was taken from a human donor with non-small cell lung cancer.

In DNA, the CDR3 is TGTGCCAGCAGCTTTGGCAGGGTGAAGAACACTGAAGCTTTCTTT. It codes for CASSFGRVKNTEAFF. The rearrangement uses TRBV2 and TRBJ1-1, with D tentatively TRBD1 (5 bases). The germline V gene has CDR1 SNHLY and CDR2 FYNNEI. The length of the CDR3 is 15 residues. V dropped 6 bases and J dropped 1 base, with 15 bases sitting between them. The whole variable domain, filled in from reference TRBV2 and TRBJ1-1, reads EPEVTQTPSHQVTQMGQEVILRCVPISNHLYFYWYRQILGQKVEFLVSFYNNEISEKSEIFDDQFSVERPDGSNFTLKIRSTKLEDSAMYFCASSFGRVKNTEAFFGQGTRLTVV.